The rows below give T cell receptor beta chains drawn from one sample of a study of cytomegalovirus exposure and HLA in healthy donors. TCRdb's copy holds only in-frame clones and misses some; the assay was immunoSEQ multiplex PCR. The sample comprises some 98,000 clones, around 75% of which are singletons, and 9.5% to 12% rests with the top ten. Material for sequencing was PBMCs. The receptors here all came from a man younger than 30 in good health and CMV-seropositive. The CDR3 runs from the conserved cysteine through the conserved F or W. Each record gives: clone size, J gene, V gene, D gene, CDR3 protein, CDR3 DNA. D genes are given only for firm matches. Size is stated for part of the rows, as once, few or many counts, or as a class when the clone is expanded.

clone_size: .
j_call: TRBJ2-2
v_call: TRBV13
d_call: .
cdr3_aa: CASSPPLVGHPGKLFF
cdr3_nt: TGTGCCAGCAGCCCACCATTGGTGGGACACCCCGGGAAGCTGTTTTTT

clone_size: .
j_call: TRBJ1-2
v_call: TRBV5-1
d_call: .
cdr3_aa: CASSLGGDGYTF
cdr3_nt: TGCGCCAGCAGCCTGGGGGGGGATGGCTACACCTTC

clone_size: .
j_call: TRBJ2-7
v_call: TRBV5-7
d_call: TRBD2
cdr3_aa: CASSLWGRVSVDEQYF
cdr3_nt: TGTGCCAGCAGCTTGTGGGGGAGGGTATCCGTCGACGAGCAGTACTTC

clone_size: .
j_call: TRBJ2-5
v_call: TRBV5-1
d_call: .
cdr3_aa: CASSLSRAETQYF
cdr3_nt: TGCGCCAGCAGCTTGTCAAGAGCGGAGACCCAGTACTTC

clone_size: .
j_call: TRBJ2-3
v_call: TRBV4-1
d_call: .
cdr3_aa: CASSQPQDTQYF
cdr3_nt: TGCGCCAGCAGTCAACCGCAGGATACGCAGTATTTT

clone_size: .
j_call: TRBJ2-3
v_call: TRBV6-1
d_call: .
cdr3_aa: CASNEAHGDTQYF
cdr3_nt: TGTGCCAGCAATGAGGCCCACGGGGATACGCAGTATTTT

clone_size: .
j_call: TRBJ2-3
v_call: TRBV6-6
d_call: TRBD1
cdr3_aa: CASRSTGQGVDTQYF
cdr3_nt: TGTGCCAGCAGATCTACGGGACAGGGGGTAGATACGCAGTATTTT

clone_size: .
j_call: TRBJ2-2
v_call: TRBV9
d_call: TRBD1
cdr3_aa: CASSVGTGGDTGELFF
cdr3_nt: TGTGCCAGCAGCGTTGGGACAGGGGGCGATACCGGGGAGCTGTTTTTT

clone_size: .
j_call: TRBJ2-3
v_call: TRBV11-2
d_call: TRBD2
cdr3_aa: CASSSYPGTSGEDTQYF
cdr3_nt: TGTGCCAGCAGCTCCTACCCGGGGACTAGCGGGGAAGATACGCAGTATTTT

clone_size: .
j_call: TRBJ1-1
v_call: TRBV5-1
d_call: .
cdr3_aa: CASSSEKGTEAFF
cdr3_nt: TGCGCCAGCAGCTCCGAGAAGGGGACTGAAGCTTTCTTT

clone_size: .
j_call: TRBJ2-7
v_call: TRBV5-1
d_call: .
cdr3_aa: CASSSFVRGIYEQYF
cdr3_nt: TGCGCCAGCAGCTCCTTCGTCAGGGGCATCTACGAGCAGTACTTC

clone_size: .
j_call: TRBJ1-5
v_call: TRBV19
d_call: .
cdr3_aa: CASSRAVVQYSNQPQHF
cdr3_nt: TGTGCCAGTAGTCGAGCGGTCGTTCAATATAGCAATCAGCCCCAGCATTTT

clone_size: few
j_call: TRBJ2-5
v_call: TRBV9
d_call: .
cdr3_aa: CASSRGLREETQYF
cdr3_nt: TGTGCCAGCAGCCGGGGACTTAGAGAGGAGACCCAGTACTTC

clone_size: few
j_call: TRBJ1-1
v_call: TRBV27
d_call: .
cdr3_aa: CASSLLWRGTTEAFF
cdr3_nt: TGTGCCAGCAGTTTACTCTGGCGGGGGACGACTGAAGCTTTCTTT

clone_size: .
j_call: TRBJ2-7
v_call: TRBV7-2
d_call: .
cdr3_aa: CASSLGGLVYEQYF
cdr3_nt: TGTGCCAGCAGCTTAGGGGGCTTGGTGTACGAGCAGTACTTC

clone_size: .
j_call: TRBJ2-1
v_call: TRBV30
d_call: TRBD2
cdr3_aa: CAWDLAGAYNEQFF
cdr3_nt: TGTGCCTGGGACCTAGCGGGGGCCTACAATGAGCAGTTCTTC

clone_size: .
j_call: TRBJ2-3
v_call: TRBV25-1
d_call: .
cdr3_aa: CASSDPHLDRYTDTQYF
cdr3_nt: TGTGCCAGCAGTGATCCCCACCTCGACAGGTACACAGATACGCAGTATTTT

clone_size: .
j_call: TRBJ1-2
v_call: TRBV7-6
d_call: .
cdr3_aa: CASVPTGSRDGYTF
cdr3_nt: TGTGCCAGCGTACCTACAGGGTCTCGGGATGGCTACACCTTC